This TCR beta chain was retrieved from a study of CD8 T cells in Susac syndrome. Overall study findings and caveats: An acknowledgment was made by the study that its TCR sequencing and HLA analysis involved relatively few individuals.

The length of the CDR3 is 13 residues. Germline V lookup: CDR1 MNHEY, CDR2 SVGEGT. The ends were cut back, 10 bases at V and 8 bases at J, with 20 bases in the middle. Random hexamers were used to reverse transcribe an amount of about 0.45 to 1 ug RNA. TCRdb reprocessed the immunoSEQ multiplex PCR reads via MiXCR and lists one record per CDR3 protein. The sample records roughly 130,000 distinct CDR3 sequences, about 96% being singletons. A word on this clonotype: Its antigen is unknown.

Sequencing of TCR beta was performed on blood CD8+ and CD4+ T cells. FACS enriched CD8+ TEMRA cells, while bulk CD8+ and CD4+ were negatively isolated. Sequenced input: CD4+ T cells from PBMCs. This receptor was taken from a human donor in good health. The chain carries TRBV6-2 or TRBV6-3 and TRBJ1-2; weak D call: TRBD1 (6 bases). The CDR3 here is CANSNAVGAGYTF. The CDR3 nucleotides are TGTGCCAACTCGAACGCCGTGGGGGCCGGCTACACCTTC.